This T cell receptor beta chain originates from a study of regulatory T cells in long-lasting Graves disease. Study observations and caveats: Clonotypes that were public and shared totalled some 2,900 in persistent patients versus 966 in new patients.

Libraries of TCR beta came from iRepertoire HTBI primers plus Arm-PCR of CDR3 regions. Via MiXCR, TCRdb re-called the multiplex PCR reads, giving one row per CDR3 protein. The data show around 250,000 distinct CDR3 sequences, more than 15% seen once. The CDR3 covers 17 residues. Germline V gene sequence: CDR1 SGHRS, CDR2 YFSETQ. The V and J ends lost 4 bases and 6 bases, in that order; junction bases with no gene match: 11. This clonotype has a count of ten or more. The antigen is unknown. This sample's time point: newly diagnosed GD, antithyroid drugs for less than 3 months. The authors made the TCR library using RNA they extracted from PBMCs. Another study also made use of these data, one on T cells in Graves' hyperthyroidism and ophthalmopathy. That study reports: Hyperthyroidism patients were newly diagnosed, had disease duration under 2 months, and were aged 18 to 65 years. Blood also showed most of the thyroid clonotypes that were expanded above 0.001.

Sequencing was performed on peripheral blood mononuclear cells (PBMCs), taken at new diagnosis, from a patient treated with antithyroid drugs. The receptor's source is a woman aged 25 to 39 with Graves disease. The chain combines TRBV5-1 with TRBJ2-1; 12 bases fit TRBD2. The CDR3 is CASSAPLAGGLSNEQFF. The CDR3 coding sequence is TGCGCCAGCAGCGCTCCCCTAGCGGGGGGGCTCTCCAATGAGCAGTTCTTC. Supplemented by reference TRBV5-1 and TRBJ2-1, the full variable domain reads KAGVTQTPRYLIKTRGQQVTLSCSPISGHRSVSWYQQTPGQGLQFLFEYFSETQRNKGNFPGRFSGRQFSNSRSEMNVSTLELGDSALYLCASSAPLAGGLSNEQFFGPGTRLTVL.